Below are 24 T cell receptor beta chains sequenced from a single sample in a study of blood T cell repertoires in COVID-19. Libraries were prepared by immunoSEQ multiplex PCR; TCRdb keeps only in-frame clonotypes and omits some of them. The data hold 150,000 to 200,000 clones, with roughly four fifths observed a single time. The sequenced sample was peripheral blood. These receptor sequences come from a woman aged 40 to 55 with acute or convalescent COVID-19.

The chain uses TRBV28 and TRBJ1-2; D gene unclear. The V gene lost 5 bases and the J gene lost 4 bases, with 11 bases spanning the gap. In germline, CDR1 is MDHEN, CDR2 SYDVKM. The CDR3 covers 13 residues. The CDR3 nucleotides read TGTGCCAGCAGTGACGAGGTGGGCTATGGCTACACCTTC. It translates to CASSDEVGYGYTF.

This CDR3 reads CASSLAGEGGYTF. CDR3 DNA: TGCGCCAGCAGCTTGGCCGGTGAGGGTGGCTACACCTTC. The chain links TRBV5-1 to TRBJ1-2; D is ambiguous. Trimming removed 0 bases at V and 7 bases at J, with 10 bases between. Germline V lookup: CDR1 SGHRS, CDR2 YFSETQ. This CDR3 comprises 13 residues.

The gene calls are TRBV27 and TRBJ2-1; D remains unclear. Germline V lookup: CDR1 MNHEY, CDR2 SMNVEV (reference sequence). With 3 bases removed from V and 15 bases from J, the gap between germline ends came to 21 bases. This CDR3 region has 14 residues. CDR3 region: CASSFGLGWIRRFF. For the CDR3, the DNA is TGTGCCAGCAGTTTTGGGTTAGGTTGGATTAGGAGGTTCTTC.

The chain combines TRBV3-1 (or the pseudogene TRBV3-2) with TRBJ1-6; TRBD1 might be the D (6 bases). Trimming stripped 6 bases from V and 5 bases from J, with 11 bases between. CDR1 and CDR2 (germline): LGHDT, YNNKEL (reference sequence). The CDR3 spans 14 residues. In DNA form, the CDR3 reads TGTGCCAGCAGGCGGACAGTGGATAATTCACCCCTCCACTTT. It is translated as CASRRTVDNSPLHF.

This clone showed up just a few times. The CDR3 spells CASSRQGARQPQHF. In DNA, the CDR3 is TGTGCCAGCAGTAGACAGGGGGCGCGTCAGCCCCAGCATTTT. The genes are TRBV28 and TRBJ1-5; 10 bases map to TRBD1. V gave up 5 bases and J gave up 6 bases; unmatched junction bases: 4. Germline V gives CDR1 MDHEN, CDR2 SYDVKM. The CDR3 has 14 residues.

This CDR3 reads CASSETSGGTDTQYF. The CDR3 DNA is TGTGCCAGCAGTGAGACTAGCGGGGGCACAGATACGCAGTATTTT. This chain joins TRBV6-4 and TRBJ2-3, with TRBD2 identical over 11 bases. The CDR3 sequence is 15 residues long. With V trimmed by 3 bases and J by 1 base, 0 bases remained unmatched. Germline-derived CDR1 and CDR2 are MRHNA and SNTAGT.

This clone was seen more than once but under ten times. This chain joins TRBV29-1 and TRBJ1-5; D call uncertain. Trimming took 5 bases from V and 6 from J, leaving 20 bases between them. Germline lookup yields CDR1 SQVTM and CDR2 ANQGSEA. This CDR3 region has 15 residues. The CDR3, as DNA: TGCAGCGTTATATGGTCCGGGAACAGTCGTCAGCCCCAGCATTTT. Translated: CSVIWSGNSRQPQHF.

This chain joins TRBV2 and TRBJ1-6; D not certain. The V end was cut by 8 bases, the J end by 9 bases, with 20 bases between. This CDR3 is 15 amino acids long. Germline lookup yields CDR1 SNHLY and CDR2 FYNNEI. CDR3 sequence reads: CASGGWSRGSSPLHF. CDR3 in DNA: TGTGCCAGCGGTGGTTGGAGTCGGGGAAGTTCACCCCTCCACTTT.

This clone was detected a few times. CDR3 DNA: TGTGCCAGCAGCAGCCCGGTGGACAGGGAGCAGTTCTTC. Its protein product is CASSSPVDREQFF. The chain carries TRBV21-1 and TRBJ2-1; TRBD1, the table's D call, lacks a check against the DNA. TRBV21-1 is reported as a pseudogene. This CDR3 is 13 amino acids long.

This clone was counted a few times. The chain links TRBV6-5 to TRBJ2-7; a possible D gene is TRBD1 (6 bases). Germline CDR1 is MNHEY and CDR2 is SVGAGI. This CDR3 comprises 14 residues. V lost 6 bases to trimming and J lost 0 bases, with 12 bases between them. The CDR3 DNA reads as TGTGCCAGCAGCCGCGGACAGAGCTCCTACGAGCAGTACTTC. Amino acids: CASSRGQSSYEQYF.

The chain joins TRBV9 to TRBJ2-3, with 8 bases fitting TRBD2. The CDR3 contains 15 residues. The ends lost 0 bases at V and 3 bases at J; junction bases unmatched: 3. Germline values: CDR1 SGDLS, CDR2 YYNGEE. CDR3 coding DNA: TGTGCCAGCAGCGTAGGTACTAGCGGAACAGATACGCAGTATTTT. Residues: CASSVGTSGTDTQYF. The complete variable domain, with remaining parts taken from reference TRBV9 and TRBJ2-3, reads DSGVTQTPKHLITATGQRVTLRCSPRSGDLSVYWYQQSLDQGLQFLIQYYNGEERAKGNILERFSAQQFPDLHSELNLSSLELGDSALYFCASSVGTSGTDTQYFGPGTRLTVL.

The gene calls are TRBV27 and TRBJ1-5; weak D call: TRBD1 (5 bases). This CDR3 region has 13 residues. Deletions cut 3 bases from V and 5 bases from J, with 8 bases between. Germline V lookup: CDR1 MNHEY, CDR2 SMNVEV (reference sequence). CDR3 residues: CASSLQGYQPQHF. Written as DNA, the CDR3 is TGTGCCAGCAGTTTGCAGGGATATCAGCCCCAGCATTTT.

This clone is medium-sized (0.01 to 0.1%) by share. The chain has TRBV7-2 and TRBJ2-7; 12 bases are a match to TRBD2. The CDR3 extends over 16 amino acids. Trimming cost V 5 bases and J 3 bases; bases outside gene matches: 8. Germline V gives CDR1 SGHTA, CDR2 FQGNSA. The CDR3 sequence: CASSLSGLAGSYEQYF. The CDR3 DNA follows: TGTGCCAGCAGCCTATCCGGACTAGCGGGAAGCTACGAGCAGTACTTC. The full variable domain, its missing parts supplied by reference TRBV7-2 and TRBJ2-7, is GAGVSQSPSNKVTEKGKDVELRCDPISGHTALYWYRQSLGQGLEFLIYFQGNSAPDKSGLPSDRFSAERTGGSVSTLTIQRTQQEDSAVYLCASSLSGLAGSYEQYFGPGTRLTVT.

V and J are TRBV5-6 and TRBJ2-7; 8 bases are shared with TRBD2. This CDR3 spans 14 amino acids. The germline CDR1 and CDR2 sequences are SGHDT and YYEEEE. The V gene end was trimmed by 2 bases and the J gene end by 5 bases; junction bases not matched to a gene: 6. CDR3: CASSLPGRGHEQYF. CDR3 DNA: TGTGCCAGCAGCTTACCCGGGAGGGGCCACGAGCAGTACTTC.

The J gene is TRBJ2-7, the V gene TRBV19, with 8 bases fitting TRBD1. CDR3 length equals 13 residues. The V segment lost 7 bases and the J segment 2 bases; nucleotides outside the gene matches: 4. Germline V CDR1 and CDR2: LNHDA, SQIVND (reference sequence). CDR3: CASIGTGAYEQYF. DNA for the CDR3: TGTGCCAGTATCGGGACAGGAGCCTACGAGCAGTACTTC.

The chain carries TRBV5-1 and TRBJ1-3; 8 nucleotides match TRBD1. The V and J ends lost 4 bases and 7 bases, in that order; junction bases with no gene match: 7. CDR3 length: 14 amino acids. Germline V gene lookup returns CDR1 SGHRS and CDR2 YFSETQ. CDR3 in amino acids: CASSLGQGPNTIYF. The CDR3 DNA follows: TGCGCCAGCAGCCTCGGACAGGGACCTAACACCATATATTTT.

Points on this clone: The junction departs from germline at one end; a sequencing error may be responsible. The chain carries TRBV6-1 and TRBJ1-3, with D possibly TRBD1 on 6 matching bases. The length of the CDR3 is 15 residues. Germline-derived CDR1 and CDR2 are MNHNS and SASEGT. In DNA, the CDR3 is TGTGCCAGCAGGGAAGACAGGACCTCTGGAAACACCATATATTTT. Protein: CASREDRTSGNTIYF.

The chain joins TRBV10-3 to TRBJ2-2; TRBD1 agrees at 9 bases. CDR3 size: 15 residues. Germline V lookup: CDR1 ENHRY, CDR2 SYGVKD. The ends lost 1 base at V and 6 bases at J; junction bases unmatched: 3. The CDR3: CAISEWTGEPGELFF. The CDR3 DNA sequence: TGTGCCATCAGTGAGTGGACAGGGGAGCCCGGGGAGCTGTTTTTT.

The chain combines TRBV19 with TRBJ1-5; D is uncertain. Deletions cut 10 bases from V and 4 bases from J, with 17 bases between. This CDR3 has 14 residues. CDR1 and CDR2 (germline): LNHDA, SQIVND (reference sequence). The CDR3 sequence is CATSVPPGNQPQHF. The CDR3 nucleotides read TGTGCCACCTCCGTCCCACCGGGGAATCAGCCCCAGCATTTT.

The gene calls are TRBV11-2 and TRBJ1-4; D unresolved. CDR3 size: 16 residues. CDR1 and CDR2 (germline): SGHAT, FQNNGV. Trimming removed 5 bases at V and 8 bases at J, with 21 bases between. CDR3 loop: CASSRGVTSLGEKLFF. The CDR3, as DNA: TGTGCCAGCAGCCGCGGGGTGACAAGTTTGGGGGAAAAACTGTTTTTT.

The DNA for the CDR3 is TGTGCCAGCAGAACAGGGGCAGAGAACTATGGCTACACCTTC. Translation gives CASRTGAENYGYTF. This chain joins TRBV6-6 and TRBJ1-2; TRBD1 aligns across 7 bases. Trimming at V came to 6 bases and at J to 2 bases, leaving 6 bases not matched to a gene. The CDR3 runs to 14 residues. CDR1 is MNHNY, CDR2 SVGAGI, per germline (reference sequence).

The CDR3 DNA sequence: TGTGCCACCAGCAGAGGACAGGGATACACAGATACGCAGTATTTT. Translating it yields CATSRGQGYTDTQYF. This chain connects TRBV15 to TRBJ2-3, with 7 positions matching TRBD1. The germline CDR1 and CDR2 sequences are LNHNV and YYDKDF (reference sequence). This CDR3 is 15 amino acids long. The J segment lost 2 bases and the V segment lost 1 base, leaving 3 bases of the junction unmatched.

The chain links TRBV30 to TRBJ1-5, with TRBD1 matching over 7 bases. With 3 bases clipped from V and 3 bases from J, the junction kept 5 bases outside the gene matches. The CDR3 runs to 14 residues. CDR1 is GTSNPN, CDR2 SVGIG, per germline (reference sequence). The CDR3 coding sequence is TGTGCCTGGAGCAAGGGGGCCCTCAATCAGCCCCAGCATTTT. Translated: CAWSKGALNQPQHF.

The rearrangement links TRBV5-1 to TRBJ2-2, with 7 positions matching TRBD1. The CDR3 runs to 16 residues. V shed 4 bases and J 4 bases; nucleotides not matched to a gene: 10. CDR1 is SGHRS, CDR2 YFSETQ, per germline. The DNA of the CDR3 is TGCGCCAGCAGCGGAACAGGGGTCATGGGCACCGGGGAGCTGTTTTTT. Translating gives CASSGTGVMGTGELFF.